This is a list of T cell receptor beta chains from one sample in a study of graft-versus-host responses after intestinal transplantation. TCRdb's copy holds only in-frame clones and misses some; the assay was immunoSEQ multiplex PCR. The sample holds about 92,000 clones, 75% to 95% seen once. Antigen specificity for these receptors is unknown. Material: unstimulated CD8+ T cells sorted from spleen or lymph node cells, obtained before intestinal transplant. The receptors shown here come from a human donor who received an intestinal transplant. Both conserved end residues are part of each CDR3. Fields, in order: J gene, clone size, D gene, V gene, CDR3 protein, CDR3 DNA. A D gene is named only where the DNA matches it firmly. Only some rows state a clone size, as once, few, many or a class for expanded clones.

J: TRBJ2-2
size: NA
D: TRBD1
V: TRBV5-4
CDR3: CASSSTQGAGELFF
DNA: TGTGCCAGCAGCTCAACCCAGGGGGCCGGGGAGCTGTTTTTT

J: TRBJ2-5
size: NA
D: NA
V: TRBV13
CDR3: CASSRRDQRWETQYF
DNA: TGTGCCAGCAGCCGCCGGGACCAAAGGTGGGAGACCCAGTACTTC

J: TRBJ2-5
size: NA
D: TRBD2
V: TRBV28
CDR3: CASSLTSGLADQETQYF
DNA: TGTGCCAGCAGTCTAACTTCGGGGCTAGCGGATCAAGAGACCCAGTACTTC

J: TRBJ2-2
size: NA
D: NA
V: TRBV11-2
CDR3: CASSFHLWGWLNGELFF
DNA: TGTGCCAGCAGCTTCCATCTCTGGGGTTGGCTTAACGGGGAGCTGTTTTTT

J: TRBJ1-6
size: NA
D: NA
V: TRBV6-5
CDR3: CASSPHGSGSPLHF
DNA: TGTGCCAGCAGCCCCCATGGGTCCGGTTCACCCCTCCACTTT

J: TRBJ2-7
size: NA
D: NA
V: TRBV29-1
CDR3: CSVVGPVEQYF
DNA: TGCAGCGTTGTGGGTCCCGTAGAGCAGTACTTC

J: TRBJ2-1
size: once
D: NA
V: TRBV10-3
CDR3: CAISAGPGWVYNEQFF
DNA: TGTGCCATCAGTGCCGGCCCTGGTTGGGTCTACAATGAGCAGTTCTTC

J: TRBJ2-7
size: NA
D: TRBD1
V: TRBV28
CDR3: CASSSAGTGGFEQYF
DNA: TGTGCCAGCAGTAGCGCCGGGACAGGGGGCTTCGAGCAGTACTTC

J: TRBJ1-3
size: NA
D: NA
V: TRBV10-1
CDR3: CASSESLGSGNTIYF
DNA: TGCGCCAGCAGTGAGTCTCTGGGATCTGGAAACACCATATATTTT

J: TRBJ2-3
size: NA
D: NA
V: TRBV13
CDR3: CASSRGFTDTQYF
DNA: TGTGCCAGCAGCCGAGGGTTCACAGATACGCAGTATTTT

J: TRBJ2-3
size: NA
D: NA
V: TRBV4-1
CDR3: CASSQDAIRGVADTQYF
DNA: TGCGCCAGCAGCCAAGATGCGATTAGGGGTGTCGCAGATACGCAGTATTTT

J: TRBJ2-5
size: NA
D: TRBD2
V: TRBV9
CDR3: CASSVGGLWAETQYF
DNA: TGTGCCAGCAGCGTAGGGGGACTATGGGCAGAGACCCAGTACTTC

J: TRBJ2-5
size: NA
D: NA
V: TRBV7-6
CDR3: CASSPARDDQETQYF
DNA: TGTGCCAGCAGCCCCGCCCGGGACGACCAAGAGACCCAGTACTTC

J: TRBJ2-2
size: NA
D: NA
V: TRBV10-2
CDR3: CASRDNYTGELFF
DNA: TGCGCCAGTAGGGACAATTACACCGGGGAGCTGTTTTTT

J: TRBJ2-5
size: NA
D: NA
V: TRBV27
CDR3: CASSFLGQETQYF
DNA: TGTGCCAGCAGCTTCTTAGGGCAAGAGACCCAGTACTTC

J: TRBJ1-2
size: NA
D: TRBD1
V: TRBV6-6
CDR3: CASGEGAGGYTF
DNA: TGTGCCAGCGGGGAGGGGGCGGGTGGCTACACCTTC

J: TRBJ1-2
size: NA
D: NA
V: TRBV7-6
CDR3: CASSPADGGIYGYTF
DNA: TGTGCCAGCAGCCCCGCCGACGGGGGGATCTATGGCTACACCTTC

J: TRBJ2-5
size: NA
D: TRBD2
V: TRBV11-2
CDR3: CASSLESGGDQETQYF
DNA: TGTGCCAGCAGCTTAGAAAGCGGGGGGGACCAAGAGACCCAGTACTTC

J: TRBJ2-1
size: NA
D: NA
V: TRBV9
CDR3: CASSFPDREGMSRQFF
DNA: TGTGCCAGCAGCTTTCCCGACAGGGAGGGAATGAGTCGGCAGTTCTTC

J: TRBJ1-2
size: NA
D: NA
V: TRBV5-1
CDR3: CASSPGNNYGYTF
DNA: TGCGCCAGCAGCCCCGGGAATAACTATGGCTACACCTTC

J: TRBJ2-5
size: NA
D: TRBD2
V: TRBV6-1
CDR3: CASSEPSGRGQETQYF
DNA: TGTGCCAGCAGTGAACCCTCGGGGAGGGGTCAAGAGACCCAGTACTTC

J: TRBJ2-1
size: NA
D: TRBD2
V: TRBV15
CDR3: CATFGGANEQFF
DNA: TGTGCCACCTTCGGGGGGGCGAATGAGCAGTTCTTC